The clone carrying this TCR beta chain was counted a single time. The data were obtained in a study of CD8+ T cells in alopecia areata. RNA was extracted and reverse transcribed into cDNA as the sequencing template. Sequencing used immunoSEQ multiplex PCR; TCRdb keeps in-frame clones, though not all of them. The table shows some 96,000 clones, with under 70% occurring only once. CDR3 size: 12 residues. Germline CDR1 and CDR2: SGHRS and YFSETQ. Trimming stripped 4 bases from V and 2 bases from J, with 7 bases between. The treatment: oral pan-JAK inhibitor, 5-10 mg twice daily. This material consisted of CD8+ T cells sorted from blood, taken at week 4, from a patient treated with tofacitinib. The TCR originated in a human donor with alopecia areata. This chain connects TRBV5-1 to TRBJ2-7; a possible D gene is TRBD1 (5 bases). The CDR3 sequence is CASSMDTYEQYF. CDR3 coding DNA: TGCGCCAGCAGCATGGACACCTACGAGCAGTACTTC.